Listed below are T cell receptor beta chains from one sample, sequenced in a study of T-cell reconstitution after alpha-beta-depleted transplantation in children. Each CDR3 protein is one row after TCRdb ran MiXCR on the PCR reads. Of under 750,000 distinct CDR3 sequences in the sample, roughly 23% are singletons; the top ten hold less than 15%. The sample was PBMCs, mostly from graft donor cells, taken 360 days after TCRalphabeta/CD19-depleted stem cell transplant. These receptors were collected from a boy under two years old who had a stem cell transplant for acute myeloid leukemia, so the T cells may come from the graft donor. CDR3s include the opening cysteine and the closing phenylalanine or tryptophan. D genes are given only for firm matches. Expanded clones get a size class; other rows say once, few or many, or leave the size out.

v_gene	len	abundance	d_gene	j_gene	CDR3nt	CDR3aa
TRBV12-3/TRBV12-4	14	many	TRBD1	TRBJ1-5	TGTGCCAGCAGTTTAGGGGACAGGAATCAGCCCCAGCATTTT	CASSLGDRNQPQHF
TRBV18	15	once	.	TRBJ2-1	TGTGCCAGCTCACCGCAAACAGGGTCCTACAATGAGCAGTTCTTC	CASSPQTGSYNEQFF
TRBV3-1	14	few	.	TRBJ2-7	TGTGCCAGCAGCAGTCCGCGGATCGGGGGCGAGCAGTACTTC	CASSSPRIGGEQYF
TRBV20-1	15	few	TRBD2	TRBJ2-1	TGCAGTGCTAGTTCGGGGGACGTGGGGGGGAATGAGCAGTTCTTC	CSASSGDVGGNEQFF
TRBV7-8	14	.	.	TRBJ2-3	TGTGCCAGCACACATGGTCTAGTCATAGATACGCAGTATTTT	CASTHGLVIDTQYF
TRBV7-2	15	few	TRBD2	TRBJ2-7	TGTGCCAGCAGCCCCCGTATAGCGGGCTCCTACGAGCAGTACTTC	CASSPRIAGSYEQYF
TRBV5-1	12	few	.	TRBJ2-7	TGCGCCAGCAGCTCGCGGGGAAACGAGCAGTACTTC	CASSSRGNEQYF
TRBV5-6	15	.	.	TRBJ2-1	TGTGCCAGCAGCCTTTCAGGGGCACAATACAATGAGCAGTTCTTC	CASSLSGAQYNEQFF
TRBV7-9	16	many	.	TRBJ1-5	TGTGCCAGCAGCCTCGGACACCCAAATAGCAATCAGCCCCAGCATTTT	CASSLGHPNSNQPQHF
TRBV15	15	.	TRBD1	TRBJ2-5	TGTGCCACCAGCACCTCCGGGACAGGGGAAGAGACCCAGTACTTC	CATSTSGTGEETQYF
TRBV20-1	17	many	.	TRBJ1-1	TGCAGTGCTAGAGTCCTTAGAGGTACAAAGGAGGTCACTGAAGCTTTCTTT	CSARVLRGTKEVTEAFF
TRBV27	13	many	.	TRBJ1-4	TGTGCCAGCAGCTCGTGGCAGGGTGAAAAACTGTTTTTT	CASSSWQGEKLFF
TRBV28	18	.	TRBD2	TRBJ2-3	TGTGCCAGCAGTTTAGACTTGGATGCGGGGGGAATGGCAGATACGCAGTATTTT	CASSLDLDAGGMADTQYF
TRBV2	13	.	.	TRBJ2-5	TGTGCCAGCAAGGGACATAACCAAGAGACCCAGTACTTC	CASKGHNQETQYF
TRBV5-1	13	few	.	TRBJ2-1	TGCGCCAGCAGGGGCAGGGCAAACAATGAGCAGTTCTTC	CASRGRANNEQFF
TRBV5-1	15	few	TRBD2	TRBJ2-5	TGCGCCAGCAGCGTAGCGGGGACGGATCAAGAGACCCAGTACTTC	CASSVAGTDQETQYF
TRBV5-1	17	.	TRBD2	TRBJ2-1	TGCGCCAGCAGCTATAGTAACCCACGGGGGGGCACGAATGAGCAGTTCTTC	CASSYSNPRGGTNEQFF
TRBV12-3/TRBV12-4	14	.	TRBD2	TRBJ2-5	TGTGCCAGCAGTTTGCGGGGGACCGAAGAGACCCAGTACTTC	CASSLRGTEETQYF
TRBV5-1	15	.	.	TRBJ1-5	TGCGCCAGCAGCCTTTACCCACAGAGCAATCAGCCCCAGCATTTT	CASSLYPQSNQPQHF
TRBV6-2/TRBV6-3	14	many	.	TRBJ2-3	TGTGCCAGCAGTAATAGGGGGGGGGGAGATACGCAGTATTTT	CASSNRGGGDTQYF
TRBV20-1	14	.	TRBD2	TRBJ2-3	TGCAGTGCTAGAGCTAGCGGGGACCCAGATACGCAGTATTTT	CSARASGDPDTQYF
TRBV7-8	16	.	TRBD2	TRBJ2-1	TGTGCCAGCAGCTTAACTAGCGGGGGAATCTACAATGAGCAGTTCTTC	CASSLTSGGIYNEQFF
TRBV4-3	13	.	.	TRBJ2-7	TGCGCCAGCAGCCTATTTTTGTCCTACGAGCAGTACTTC	CASSLFLSYEQYF
TRBV6-2/TRBV6-3	16	.	TRBD2	TRBJ2-1	TGTGCCAGCAGACGACCCCTAGCGGGGGGCGGGGATGAGCAGTTCTTC	CASRRPLAGGGDEQFF
TRBV6-5	13	few	.	TRBJ1-2	TGTGCCAGCAGTTATAGCTCCGGTCGAGGCTACACCTTC	CASSYSSGRGYTF
TRBV3-1	14	many	.	TRBJ2-1	TGTGCCAGCAGCCAGGGACGGACAGACAATGAGCAGTTCTTC	CASSQGRTDNEQFF
TRBV12-3/TRBV12-4	14	few	.	TRBJ2-7	TGTGCCAGCAGCCCCGGGCAGGCTGGTTACGAGCAGTACTTC	CASSPGQAGYEQYF
TRBV20-1	15	.	TRBD2	TRBJ2-1	TGCAGTGCTAGAGATCCGGGGGGGGACTCGAGTGAGCAGTTCTTC	CSARDPGGDSSEQFF
TRBV20-1	13	many	TRBD1	TRBJ2-5	TGCAGTGCTACGACCGGGACAGAAGAGACCCAGTACTTC	CSATTGTEETQYF
TRBV3-1	15	many	.	TRBJ1-1	TGTGCCAGCAGCACGGAGGGGACAACGAACACTGAAGCTTTCTTT	CASSTEGTTNTEAFF
TRBV2	14	.	TRBD1	TRBJ2-5	TGTGCCACCCGAAAGGGGACAGGGAGGGAGACCCAGTACTTC	CATRKGTGRETQYF
TRBV29-1	14	many	TRBD1	TRBJ2-7	TGCAGCGTTGAATGGGCAGGGGGCTCCTACGAGCAGTACTTC	CSVEWAGGSYEQYF
TRBV20-1	13	few	.	TRBJ2-7	TGCAGTGCTAGAGGGGTCGACTTCTACGAGCAGTACTTC	CSARGVDFYEQYF
TRBV7-2	14	many	.	TRBJ1-5	TGTGCCAGCAGCCTAGTTCTCGGGAATCAGCCCCAGCATTTT	CASSLVLGNQPQHF
TRBV20-1	13	many	.	TRBJ2-5	TGCAGTGCTCATAGAGGGGAAAAAGAGACCCAGTACTTC	CSAHRGEKETQYF
TRBV20-1	14	.	TRBD1	TRBJ2-4	TGCAGTGCCCCGACAGGGGGTCGTCGGAACATTCAGTACTTC	CSAPTGGRRNIQYF
TRBV20-1	15	.	.	TRBJ1-4	TGCAGTGCTAAGAAATTCGACCTGACAGTTGAAAAACTGTTTTTT	CSAKKFDLTVEKLFF
TRBV12-3/TRBV12-4	10	many	.	TRBJ2-3	TGTGCCAGCAGTTTATATACGCAGTATTTT	CASSLYTQYF
TRBV7-2	15	many	.	TRBJ2-2	TGTGCCAGCAGCTTACTGGGGGAGCCCACCGGGGAGCTGTTTTTT	CASSLLGEPTGELFF
TRBV5-6	14	.	TRBD2	TRBJ2-5	TGTGCCATCTGGGGGGGGTGTCTGGGTGAGACCCAGTACTTC	CAIWGGCLGETQYF
TRBV12-3/TRBV12-4	14	few	.	TRBJ2-5	TGTGCCAGCAGTGCCAGACTAGTCCAAGAGACCCAGTACTTC	CASSARLVQETQYF
TRBV5-1	15	.	.	TRBJ2-4	TGCGCCAGCAGCAGATCAACAGAAACCAAAAACATTCAGTACTTC	CASSRSTETKNIQYF
TRBV12-3/TRBV12-4	14	few	TRBD1	TRBJ1-1	TGTGCCAGCAGTTTCCGGACAGGGAAAACTGAAGCTTTCTTT	CASSFRTGKTEAFF
TRBV24-1	17	.	TRBD1	TRBJ2-3	TGTGCCACCAGTGACCGAACCACAGGGGCGTACACAGATACGCAGTATTTT	CATSDRTTGAYTDTQYF
TRBV6-5	19	many	TRBD2	TRBJ2-3	TGTGCCAGCAGTTACTCCCTAGCGGGGGGACTTTCTAGCACAGATACGCAGTATTTT	CASSYSLAGGLSSTDTQYF
TRBV7-9	13	many	.	TRBJ2-7	TGTGCCAGCAGCTTTCAGCCAGATTACGAGCAGTACTTC	CASSFQPDYEQYF
TRBV20-1	14	many	TRBD1	TRBJ2-2	TGCAGTGCCTCGGGACAGTCTAACACCGGGGAGCTGTTTTTT	CSASGQSNTGELFF
TRBV5-1	16	.	.	TRBJ1-2	TGCGCCAGCAGCTTGGCCCGTCGCAGGGAAACAGAAGGCTACACCTTC	CASSLARRRETEGYTF
TRBV30	15	.	.	TRBJ2-1	TGTGCCTGGAGTCCTGGGAAGCGGCCCTACAATGAGCAGTTCTTC	CAWSPGKRPYNEQFF
TRBV29-1	15	many	TRBD2	TRBJ2-5	TGCAGCGTTGAACCTGGCGGGACTAGTGGATGGACCCAGTACTTC	CSVEPGGTSGWTQYF
TRBV10-3	12	few	.	TRBJ1-1	TGTGCCATCAAGGAGGGGAACACTGAAGCTTTCTTT	CAIKEGNTEAFF
TRBV20-1	14	few	.	TRBJ2-2	TGCAGTGCTAGAGGGCAGATTAACACCGGGGAGCTGTTTTTT	CSARGQINTGELFF
TRBV4-3	16	few	.	TRBJ2-4	TGCGCCAGCAGCCAAGGAAGCGGTGGAGCCAAAAACATTCAGTACTTC	CASSQGSGGAKNIQYF
TRBV4-3	13	.	TRBD1	TRBJ2-1	TGCGCCAGCAGCCAGACAGGGTACAATGAGCAGTTCTTC	CASSQTGYNEQFF
TRBV20-1	17	few	.	TRBJ1-4	TGCAGTGCTAGAGATATGAAGGGTTCGGCAACTAATGAAAAACTGTTTTTT	CSARDMKGSATNEKLFF
TRBV5-1	14	.	.	TRBJ2-5	TGCGCCAGCAGACAGGACAGAGGCCAAGAGACCCAGTACTTC	CASRQDRGQETQYF
TRBV4-3	18	many	TRBD2	TRBJ2-7	TGCGCCAGCAGCCCATTTTTGGGGCCCAAGCGGGGGTCTCGCGAGCAGTACTTC	CASSPFLGPKRGSREQYF